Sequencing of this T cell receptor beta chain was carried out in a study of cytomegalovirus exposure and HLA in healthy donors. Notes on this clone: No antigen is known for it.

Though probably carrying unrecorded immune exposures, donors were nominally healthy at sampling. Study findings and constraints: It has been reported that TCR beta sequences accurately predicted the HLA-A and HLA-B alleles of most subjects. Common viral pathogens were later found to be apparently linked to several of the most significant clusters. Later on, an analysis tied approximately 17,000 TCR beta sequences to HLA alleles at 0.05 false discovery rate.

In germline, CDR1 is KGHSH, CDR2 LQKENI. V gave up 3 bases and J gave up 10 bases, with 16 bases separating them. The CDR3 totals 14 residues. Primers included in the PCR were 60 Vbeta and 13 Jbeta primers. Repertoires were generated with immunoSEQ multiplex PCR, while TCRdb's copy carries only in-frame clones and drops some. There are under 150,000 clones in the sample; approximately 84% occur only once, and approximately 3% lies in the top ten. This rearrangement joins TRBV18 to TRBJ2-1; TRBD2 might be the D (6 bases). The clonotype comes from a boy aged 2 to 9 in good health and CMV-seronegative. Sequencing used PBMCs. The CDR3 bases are TGTGCCAGCTCACCGGTCAGTAGCGGTCGAGAGCAGTTCTTC. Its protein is CASSPVSSGREQFF. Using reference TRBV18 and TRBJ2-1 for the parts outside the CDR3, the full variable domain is NAGVMQNPRHLVRRRGQEARLRCSPMKGHSHVYWYRQLPEEGLKFMVYLQKENIIDESGMPKERFSAEFPKEGPSILRIQQVVRGDSAAYFCASSPVSSGREQFFGPGTRLTVL.